The 5 T cell receptor beta chains below were found in one sample sequenced in a study of T cell repertoires in cytomegalovirus infection. TCRdb passed the reads through MiXCR, listing each CDR3 protein once. The data show around 300,000 distinct CDR3 sequences, about 26% seen once. The sequenced material came from PBMCs. The receptor set was obtained from a human donor in good health (CMV status not recorded). Some clones in this sample may be carry-over from other donors' samples.

This clonotype was seen more than once but under ten times. The rearrangement links TRBV28 to TRBJ1-1; D is perhaps TRBD1 (6 bases). The V end was cut by 4 bases, the J end by 5 bases, with 14 bases between. CDR1 and CDR2 (germline): MDHEN, SYDVKM. The CDR3 extends over 14 amino acids. CDR3: CASSSPGQLTEAFF. CDR3 nucleotides: TGTGCCAGCAGTTCTCCGGGACAATTGACTGAAGCTTTCTTT. Combining the CDR3 with reference TRBV28 and TRBJ1-1 gives the whole variable domain DVKVTQSSRYLVKRTGEKVFLECVQDMDHENMFWYRQDPGLGLRLIYFSYDVKMKEKGDIPEGYSVSREKKERFSLILESASTNQTSMYLCASSSPGQLTEAFFGQGTRLTVV.

This clonotype was counted a few times. The chain has TRBV7-2 and TRBJ2-7; 9 nucleotides align to TRBD2. Looked up from germline, CDR1 is SGHTA and CDR2 is FQGNSA. V shed 2 bases and J 4 bases; nucleotides not matched to a gene: 3. The CDR3 contains 14 residues. The CDR3 bases are TGTGCCAGCAGCTTAACGACTAGCGGATACGAGCAGTACTTC. Its protein is CASSLTTSGYEQYF. The full variable domain, rest sourced from reference TRBV7-2 and TRBJ2-7, is GAGVSQSPSNKVTEKGKDVELRCDPISGHTALYWYRQSLGQGLEFLIYFQGNSAPDKSGLPSDRFSAERTGGSVSTLTIQRTQQEDSAVYLCASSLTTSGYEQYFGPGTRLTVT.

J is TRBJ1-4 and V is TRBV7-2; 10 bases are shared with TRBD1. The germline V gene has CDR1 SGHTA and CDR2 FQGNSA. This CDR3 spans 15 amino acids. Trimming removed 5 bases from V and 8 bases from J; junction bases left unmatched: 8. CDR3 in amino acids: CASSTRTGGGEKLFF. The CDR3 nucleotides are TGTGCCAGCAGCACACGGACAGGGGGTGGAGAAAAACTGTTTTTT. The variable domain in full, completed from reference TRBV7-2 and TRBJ1-4, reads GAGVSQSPSNKVTEKGKDVELRCDPISGHTALYWYRQSLGQGLEFLIYFQGNSAPDKSGLPSDRFSAERTGGSVSTLTIQRTQQEDSAVYLCASSTRTGGGEKLFFGSGTQLSVL.

The chain couples TRBV11-2 to TRBJ2-1, with 11 bases that match TRBD2. Germline V gene lookup returns CDR1 SGHAT and CDR2 FQNNGV. The CDR3 spans 15 residues. J lost 4 bases, V lost 6 bases, and 5 bases had no gene match. The CDR3 bases are TGTGCCAGCAGATCCCGACTAGCGGGATACAATGAGCAGTTCTTC. Translated: CASRSRLAGYNEQFF.

This chain links TRBV5-4 with TRBJ1-1, with D hard to call. Trimming removed 0 bases at V and 4 bases at J, with 7 bases between. The CDR3 length is 13 residues. Germline V CDR1 and CDR2: SGHNT, YYREEE (reference sequence). The CDR3 DNA is TGTGCCAGCAGCTTGGAGCAGAGCACTGAAGCTTTCTTT. Translation gives CASSLEQSTEAFF.